This note documents a single TCR beta chain sequence. The junction and the germline gene differ at one end; a read error may be behind it. The CDR3 covers 13 residues. This specimen comes from a study of human T cells and chemical hapten exposure. Unfractionated whole blood yielded total RNA. TCRdb processed the 5' RACE reads anew with MiXCR; each CDR3 protein has one entry. The sample lists 70,000 to 85,000 distinct CDR3 sequences, approximately 15% occurring once. The rearrangement uses TRBV12-3 or TRBV12-4 and TRBJ1-3; D perhaps matches TRBD1 (6 bases). The clonotype was recovered from a female donor in good health. CDR3 nucleotide sequence: TGTGCCAGCAGCCCTACTAGGACAGCGACGGTGCAATTT. Protein: CASSPTRTATVQF.